These 8 T cell receptor beta chains originate from one sample sequenced in a study of blood T cell repertoires in COVID-19. Produced via immunoSEQ multiplex PCR; TCRdb's table is partial and in-frame only. The sample has a few hundred thousand clones, approximately 86% seen once; the top ten hold around 7.5%. Source material: peripheral blood. These receptors all come from a woman aged 60-75 years with COVID-19, enrolled during active disease.

V gene TRBV7-9 combines with J gene TRBJ2-1; 7 nucleotides agree with TRBD2. J was trimmed by 2 bases and V by 5 bases; bases with no gene match: 9. Germline V gives CDR1 SEHNR, CDR2 FQNEAQ (reference sequence). This CDR3 spans 16 amino acids. The CDR3 bases are TGTGCCAGCAGCCCCCCCGCAGCGGGGACCTACAATGAGCAGTTCTTC. Its protein is CASSPPAAGTYNEQFF.

This chain uses TRBV5-4 with TRBJ2-7; TRBD2 is a possible D gene (5 bases). Germline CDR1 SGHNT, CDR2 YYREEE (reference sequence). The CDR3 length is 13 residues. V gave up 7 bases and J gave up 6 bases, with 17 bases separating them. The CDR3 sequence: CASEGGAPLEQYF. The CDR3 DNA follows: TGTGCCAGCGAGGGCGGTGCTCCCCTCGAGCAGTACTTC.

This chain joins TRBV18 and TRBJ1-1, with D possibly being TRBD1 (5 bases). Trimming stripped 3 bases from V and 6 bases from J, with 17 bases between. CDR3 length equals 15 residues. In germline, CDR1 is KGHSH, CDR2 LQKENI. The chain's CDR3 is CASSPRREKGSEAFF. In DNA form, the CDR3 reads TGTGCCAGCTCACCTCGCCGAGAGAAGGGGTCTGAAGCTTTCTTT.

The chain is built from TRBV3-1 (or the pseudogene TRBV3-2) and TRBJ1-2; 7 bases align to TRBD1. Germline CDR1 is LGHDT and CDR2 is YNNKEL (reference sequence). This CDR3 is built from 14 residues. V was pared by 4 bases and J by 4 bases, with 6 bases of the junction left unmatched. The CDR3: CASSPDRAFYGYTF. In DNA form, the CDR3 reads TGTGCCAGCAGCCCAGACAGGGCTTTCTATGGCTACACCTTC.

In its sample, this clone was seen a few times. This chain joins TRBV7-3 and TRBJ1-1; possibly TRBD1 for D (5 bases). The CDR3 has 13 amino acids. The germline V gene has CDR1 SGHTA and CDR2 FQGTGA. V lost 5 bases and J 2 bases, leaving 9 bases between the germline ends. The CDR3 DNA sequence: TGTGCCAGCAGCCCTCAGGGTAACACTGAAGCTTTCTTT. It specifies CASSPQGNTEAFF.

The rearrangement joins TRBV9 to TRBJ2-2; 8 nucleotides line up with TRBD1. In germline, CDR1 is SGDLS, CDR2 YYNGEE. This CDR3 comprises 16 residues. After removal of 3 bases from V and 3 bases from J, the junction contained 7 bases not matched to a gene. The CDR3 here is CASSEGDRTYTGELFF. The CDR3 coding sequence is TGTGCCAGCAGCGAAGGGGACAGGACCTACACCGGGGAGCTGTTTTTT.

V and J are TRBV7-9 and TRBJ1-6; no clear D gene. Trimming cost V 6 bases and J 8 bases, with 11 bases left between them. Germline-derived CDR1 and CDR2 are SEHNR and FQNEAQ (reference sequence). This CDR3 comprises 13 residues. CDR3 DNA: TGTGCCAGCAGATCGGTTCGAGATTCACCCCTCCACTTT. Residues: CASRSVRDSPLHF.

The chain joins TRBV19 to TRBJ2-7, with D tentatively TRBD2 (6 bases). V dropped 1 base and J dropped 2 bases, with 15 bases sitting between them. CDR1 and CDR2 from the germline V gene are LNHDA and SQIVND (reference sequence). The CDR3 extends over 16 amino acids. DNA of the CDR3: TGTGCCAGTAGTATAGGGGGCCAGGGACTTCCCTACGAGCAGTACTTC. Its protein is CASSIGGQGLPYEQYF.